This TCR beta chain was profiled in a study of T cells after yellow fever vaccination (dated by TCRdb to the late 2010s). As for the study more broadly: The SMART-Seq v4 Ultra Low Input RNA kit was used to prepare libraries from fractions with low cell numbers. To follow T-cell clones before and after primary and booster YFV17D yellow fever vaccination, bulk TCR alpha and beta repertoires were sequenced over time. Two healthy male donors, one aged 18 to 30 and one aged 30 to 39 years, made up the cohort. Blood was collected at multiple timepoints before and after primary and secondary immunization, and bulk PBMC replicates and cell subsets were isolated.

Synthesis of TCR cDNA relied on 5'RACE template switching, a step that introduced a universal primer site along with unique molecular identifiers. Priming of cDNA synthesis was performed from both the TCR alpha and TCR beta constant segments. Two PCR steps were used to amplify libraries, with sample barcodes and sequencing adapters being added in the second step. Sequencing of libraries was done on Illumina HiSeq 2500 (2x100 bp) or NovaSeq (2x150 bp). As for the authors' bioinformatics: Reads were demultiplexed and collapsed into UMI consensus sequences with MIGEC, and V(D)J alignment was performed with MiXCR. Clonotypes responding to the vaccine were identified with edgeR on replicate PBMC samples, with the criteria of FDR below 0.01 and a log2 fold change above 5 up to day 15. CD4 or CD8 identity was assigned to each bulk clonotype according to whether the clonotype was present at higher abundance in the sequenced CD4 repertoire or the sequenced CD8 repertoire. TCRdb reanalyzed the raw reads on its own, using fastp at Q25 for trimming and MiXCR for clone calling, and kept in-frame beta chains. Every entry covers one CDR3 protein and lists the most common genes and DNA from its rows. V and J calls and clone size were set by TCRdb, not the authors. Present in this sample are approximately 510,000 distinct CDR3 sequences, about a fifth of which were seen just once. About 16% of the sample is held by the ten biggest clonotypes.

From its cysteine to its phenylalanine, the CDR3 spans 15 amino acids. Only the CDR3 part of the read is kept: 45 bases, read in frame from the first base. V is shortened by 3 bases, J by 7 bases, and the region joining them spans 18 bases. According to the germline V gene, CDR1 reads SGHAT and CDR2 reads FQNNGV. What the work shows at the level of the full study, not this receptor alone: Because only two donors were included in the study, the extent to which the findings can be generalized is limited. A small fraction of clonotypes showed up in both the CD4 and CD8 compartments, probably as a result of convergent recombination. Most clones expanded after primary vaccination were re-detected after the booster (approximately 96% of CD4 and around 86% of CD8), suggesting broad memory maintenance. Compared with the primary T-cell response, the secondary T-cell response was weaker but faster, peaking on day 5 rather than day 15. Because abundant contaminating clonotypes from the bulk population could be contained in FACS-sorted repertoires, computational filtering was required.

As to this clonotype: No cognate antigen has been identified for it. No base quality information exists; no much larger clone differs at one position.

The treatment or condition label for this specimen denotes: live attenuated yellow fever vaccine strain. At each blood-draw timepoint, two biological replicates of bulk PBMCs were collected. A standard Ficoll-Paque protocol was used to isolate PBMCs from peripheral blood. TriZol was used to extract RNA from bulk PBMCs, from CD4 and CD8 fractions, and from dextramer-positive and dextramer-negative fractions. The rearranged segments are TRBV11-2 and TRBJ1-2; D gene: possibly TRBD1, on 5 matching bases. The TCR sequence derives from a man younger than 35 who received the YFV17D yellow fever vaccine. The material was PBMCs, obtained roughly 20 days after the first yellow fever vaccination. CDR3 reads: CASSFGVGAWVGYTF. The DNA is TGTGCCAGCAGCTTTGGGGTCGGGGCATGGGTTGGCTACACCTTC. Joined to the reference TRBV11-2 and TRBJ1-2 proteins, this CDR3 gives the full variable domain: EAGVAQSPRYKIIEKRQSVAFWCNPISGHATLYWYQQILGQGPKLLIQFQNNGVVDDSQLPKDRFSAERLKGVDSTLKIQPAKLEDSAVYLCASSFGVGAWVGYTFGSGTRLTVV.